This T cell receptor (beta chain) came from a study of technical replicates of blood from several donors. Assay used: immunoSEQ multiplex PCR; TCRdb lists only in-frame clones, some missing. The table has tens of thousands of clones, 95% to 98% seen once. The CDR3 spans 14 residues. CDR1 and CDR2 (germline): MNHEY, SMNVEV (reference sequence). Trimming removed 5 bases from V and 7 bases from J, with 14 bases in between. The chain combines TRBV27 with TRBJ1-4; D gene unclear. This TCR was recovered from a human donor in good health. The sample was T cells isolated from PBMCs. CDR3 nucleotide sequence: TGTGCCAGCAGTCAGCAGCGGGGAATTGAAAAACTGTTTTTT. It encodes CASSQQRGIEKLFF.